Following are 4 T cell receptor beta chains from one sample sequenced in a study of blood T cells in healthy people across ages. Next came a second PCR, run for roughly 6 to 11 cycles, which used a sample-barcoded 5' primer along with a J-beta primer mix. TCRdb processed the 5' RACE reads anew with MiXCR; each CDR3 protein has one entry. This sample has just under 550,000 distinct CDR3 sequences; around 24% occur once, and the top ten carry roughly 10%. The same sample was also used in a study of T cells of mothers and their children.

The sequenced material came from blood. These receptors originate from a boy aged 5-17 years in good health.

This clonotype was counted a few times. The chain carries TRBV18 and TRBJ1-2; TRBD1 agrees at 11 bases. The CDR3 sequence is 15 residues long. Per the germline V gene, CDR1 is KGHSH and CDR2 is LQKENI. V lost 3 bases, J lost 5 bases, and 5 bases stayed unmatched. CDR3 loop: CASSPSGQGGYGYTF. CDR3 nucleotides: TGTGCCAGCTCACCCTCGGGACAGGGGGGATATGGCTACACCTTC.

This clonotype was recorded a few times. V gene TRBV28 combines with J gene TRBJ1-4, with D unclear. The germline V gene has CDR1 MDHEN and CDR2 SYDVKM. Trimming removed 2 bases from V and 3 bases from J, with 7 bases in between. This CDR3 comprises 14 residues. CDR3 amino acids: CASSLRQPNEKLFF. CDR3 sequence (DNA): TGTGCCAGCAGTTTACGGCAGCCTAATGAAAAACTGTTTTTT.

This clonotype was seen a handful of times. The V gene is TRBV4-1, the J gene TRBJ2-7; 8 bases are a match to TRBD2. The trim removed 1 base at V and 3 bases at J, leaving 8 bases unmatched. The germline gives CDR1 MGHRA, CDR2 YSYEKL. The CDR3 is 16 amino acids. CDR3 nucleotides: TGCGCCAGCAGCCAAGGGACCAGCGGGGGTTTCTACGAGCAGTACTTC. This translates into CASSQGTSGGFYEQYF.

The genes are TRBV30 and TRBJ2-3; possibly TRBD2 for D (5 bases). This CDR3 has 15 residues. The V and J ends lost 1 base and 0 bases respectively, with 11 bases between them. Germline V CDR1 and CDR2: GTSNPN, SVGIG (reference sequence). The CDR3 protein is CAWSAGLLSTDTQYF. CDR3 nucleotides: TGTGCCTGGAGTGCTGGACTGTTAAGCACAGATACGCAGTATTTT.